This record looks at one TCR beta chain sequence and its context. This sample stems from a study of control samples from healthy donors and cancer patients. This CDR3 is built from 13 residues. The V gene's germline CDR1 is SGHTA and CDR2 FQGNSA. The V end was cut by 0 bases, the J end by 2 bases, with 5 bases between. Clones were read by immunoSEQ multiplex PCR, and TCRdb kept only the in-frame ones, dropping some. This table holds roughly 100,000 clones, 83% found once. This receptor was taken from a woman in her forties or fifties in good health. The chain links TRBV7-2 to TRBJ2-7; D gene unclear. Sequencing input: blood. The CDR3 loop is CASSLAGTYEQYF. The CDR3 region has the DNA TGTGCCAGCAGCTTAGCGGGGACCTACGAGCAGTACTTC.